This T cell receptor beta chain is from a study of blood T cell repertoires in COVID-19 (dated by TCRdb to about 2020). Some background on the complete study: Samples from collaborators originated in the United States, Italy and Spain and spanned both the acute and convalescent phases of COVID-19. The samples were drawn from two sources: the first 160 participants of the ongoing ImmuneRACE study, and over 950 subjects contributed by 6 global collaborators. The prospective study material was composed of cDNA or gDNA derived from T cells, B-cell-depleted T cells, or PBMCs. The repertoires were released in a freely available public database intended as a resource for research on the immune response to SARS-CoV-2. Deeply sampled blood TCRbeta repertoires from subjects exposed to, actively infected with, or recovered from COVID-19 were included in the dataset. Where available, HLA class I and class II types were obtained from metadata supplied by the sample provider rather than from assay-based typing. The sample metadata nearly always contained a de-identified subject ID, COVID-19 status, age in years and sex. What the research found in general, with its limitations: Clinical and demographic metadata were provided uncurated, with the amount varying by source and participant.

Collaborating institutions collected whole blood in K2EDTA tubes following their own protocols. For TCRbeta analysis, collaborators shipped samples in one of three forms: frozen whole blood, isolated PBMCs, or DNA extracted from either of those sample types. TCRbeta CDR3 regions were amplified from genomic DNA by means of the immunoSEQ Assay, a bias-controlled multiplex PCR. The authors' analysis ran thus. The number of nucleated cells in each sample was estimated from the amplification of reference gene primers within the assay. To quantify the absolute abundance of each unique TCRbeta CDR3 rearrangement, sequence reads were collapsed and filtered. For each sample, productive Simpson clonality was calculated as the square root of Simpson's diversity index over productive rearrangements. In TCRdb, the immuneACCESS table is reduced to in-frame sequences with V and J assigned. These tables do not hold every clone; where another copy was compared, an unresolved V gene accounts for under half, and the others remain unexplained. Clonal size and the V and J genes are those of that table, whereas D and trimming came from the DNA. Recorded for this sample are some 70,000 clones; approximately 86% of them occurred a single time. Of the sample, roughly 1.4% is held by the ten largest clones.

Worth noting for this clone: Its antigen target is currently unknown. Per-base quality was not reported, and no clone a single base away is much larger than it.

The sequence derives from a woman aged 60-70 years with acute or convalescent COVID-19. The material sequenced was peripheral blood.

The CDR3 corresponds to CASSLTGQEQPQHF. The DNA is as follows: TGCGCCAGCAGCTTGACAGGGCAAGAACAGCCCCAGCATTTT. The rearranged chain carries TRBV5-1 and TRBJ1-5; the D segment could be TRBD1, given 6 matching bases. Between the V and J ends, shortened by 1 base and 7 bases respectively, the junction contains 12 bases. The germline V gene provides CDR1 SGHRS and CDR2 YFSETQ. Counted from cysteine to phenylalanine, this CDR3 has 14 amino acids. The sequence is cut down to CDR3 DNA, 42 bases in frame from base 1.